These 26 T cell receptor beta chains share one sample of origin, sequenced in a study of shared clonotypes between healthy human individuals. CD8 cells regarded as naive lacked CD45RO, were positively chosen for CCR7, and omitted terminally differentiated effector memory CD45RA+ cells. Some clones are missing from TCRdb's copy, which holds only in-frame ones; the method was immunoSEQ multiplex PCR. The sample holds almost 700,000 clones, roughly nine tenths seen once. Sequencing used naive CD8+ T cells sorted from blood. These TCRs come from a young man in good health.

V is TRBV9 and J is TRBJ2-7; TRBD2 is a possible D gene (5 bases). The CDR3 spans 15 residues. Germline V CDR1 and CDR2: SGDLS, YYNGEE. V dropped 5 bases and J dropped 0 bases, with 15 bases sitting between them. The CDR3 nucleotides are TGTGCCAGCAGTTTGGACGGAACTAGCTCCTACGAGCAGTACTTC. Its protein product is CASSLDGTSSYEQYF.

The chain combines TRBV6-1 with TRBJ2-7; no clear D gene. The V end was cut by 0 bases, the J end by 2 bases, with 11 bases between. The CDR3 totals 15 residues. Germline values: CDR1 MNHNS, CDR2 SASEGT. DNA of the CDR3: TGTGCCAGCAGTGAAGCCCCAGGCGCAACCTACGAGCAGTACTTC. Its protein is CASSEAPGATYEQYF.

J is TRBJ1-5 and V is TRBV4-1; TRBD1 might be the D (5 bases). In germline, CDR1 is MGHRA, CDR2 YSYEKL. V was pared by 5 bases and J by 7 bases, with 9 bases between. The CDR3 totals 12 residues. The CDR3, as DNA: TGCGCCAGCAGCGAGGGGAAACAGCCCCAGCATTTT. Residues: CASSEGKQPQHF.

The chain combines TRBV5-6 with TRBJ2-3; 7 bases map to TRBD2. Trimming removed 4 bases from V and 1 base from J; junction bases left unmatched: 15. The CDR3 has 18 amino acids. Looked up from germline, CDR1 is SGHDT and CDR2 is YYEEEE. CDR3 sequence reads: CASSLELSGNAGTDTQYF. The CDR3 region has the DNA TGTGCCAGCAGCCTGGAGCTAAGCGGGAACGCGGGCACAGATACGCAGTATTTT.

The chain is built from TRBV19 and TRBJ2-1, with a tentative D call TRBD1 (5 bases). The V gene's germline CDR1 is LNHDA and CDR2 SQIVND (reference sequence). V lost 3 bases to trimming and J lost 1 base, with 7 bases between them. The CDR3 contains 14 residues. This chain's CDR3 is CASSIQGSYNEQFF. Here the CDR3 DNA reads TGTGCCAGTAGTATTCAGGGTTCCTACAATGAGCAGTTCTTC.

The CDR3 sequence: CASSEAPDRPTYEQYF. The CDR3 nucleotides are TGTGCCAGCAGTGAGGCCCCGGACAGGCCCACCTACGAGCAGTACTTC. V gene TRBV9 combines with J gene TRBJ2-7, with 7 bases fitting TRBD1. Germline V gene lookup returns CDR1 SGDLS and CDR2 YYNGEE. V was clipped by 5 bases and J by 2 bases; unmatched bases: 13. CDR3 length: 16 amino acids. The full variable domain, in which reference TRBV9 and TRBJ2-7 provide the parts outside the CDR3, is DSGVTQTPKHLITATGQRVTLRCSPRSGDLSVYWYQQSLDQGLQFLIQYYNGEERAKGNILERFSAQQFPDLHSELNLSSLELGDSALYFCASSEAPDRPTYEQYFGPGTRLTVT.

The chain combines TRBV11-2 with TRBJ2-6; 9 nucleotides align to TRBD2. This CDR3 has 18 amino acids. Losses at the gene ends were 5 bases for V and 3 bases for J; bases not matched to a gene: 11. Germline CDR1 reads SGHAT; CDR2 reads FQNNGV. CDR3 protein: CASSPGGSGRGGANVLTF. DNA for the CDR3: TGTGCCAGCAGCCCGGGGGGTAGCGGGAGAGGTGGGGCCAACGTCCTGACTTTC.

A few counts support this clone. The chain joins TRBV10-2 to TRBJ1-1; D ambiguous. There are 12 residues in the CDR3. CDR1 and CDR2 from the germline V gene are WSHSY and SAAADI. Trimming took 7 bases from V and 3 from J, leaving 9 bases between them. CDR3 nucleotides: TGCGCCAGCAAGGCTGGCTACACTGAAGCTTTCTTT. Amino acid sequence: CASKAGYTEAFF.

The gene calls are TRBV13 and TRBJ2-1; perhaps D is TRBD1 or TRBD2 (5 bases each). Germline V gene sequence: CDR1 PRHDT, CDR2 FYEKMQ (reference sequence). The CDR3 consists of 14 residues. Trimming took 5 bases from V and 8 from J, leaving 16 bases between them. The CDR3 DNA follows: TGTGCCAGCAGCCCCGGGGCAGGCAGGGATGAGCAGTTCTTC. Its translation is CASSPGAGRDEQFF.

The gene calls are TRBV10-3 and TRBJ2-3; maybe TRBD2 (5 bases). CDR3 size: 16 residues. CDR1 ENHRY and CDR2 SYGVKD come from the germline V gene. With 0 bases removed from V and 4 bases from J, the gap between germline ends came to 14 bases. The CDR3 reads CAISESSSNVADTQYF. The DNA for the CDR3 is TGTGCCATCAGTGAGTCGTCTAGCAACGTGGCAGATACGCAGTATTTT.

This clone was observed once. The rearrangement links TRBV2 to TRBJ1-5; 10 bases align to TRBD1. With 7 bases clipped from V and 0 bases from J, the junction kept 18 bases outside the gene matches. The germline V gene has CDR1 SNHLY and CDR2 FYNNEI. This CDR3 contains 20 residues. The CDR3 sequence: CASTGGQGVESTYSNQPQHF. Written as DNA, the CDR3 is TGTGCCAGCACCGGAGGACAGGGGGTTGAGTCGACTTATAGCAATCAGCCCCAGCATTTT.

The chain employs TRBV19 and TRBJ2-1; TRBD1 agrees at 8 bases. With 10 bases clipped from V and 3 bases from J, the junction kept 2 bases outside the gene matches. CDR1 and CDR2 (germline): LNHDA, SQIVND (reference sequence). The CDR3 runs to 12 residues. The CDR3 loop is CATGQGYNEQFF. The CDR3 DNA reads TGTGCCACCGGACAGGGCTACAATGAGCAGTTCTTC.

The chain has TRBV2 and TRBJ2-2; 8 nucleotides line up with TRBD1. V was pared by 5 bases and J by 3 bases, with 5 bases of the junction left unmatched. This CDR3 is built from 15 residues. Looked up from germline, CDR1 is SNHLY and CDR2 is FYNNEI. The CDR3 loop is CASSYQGADTGELFF. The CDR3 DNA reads TGTGCCAGCAGTTACCAGGGGGCTGACACCGGGGAGCTGTTTTTT.

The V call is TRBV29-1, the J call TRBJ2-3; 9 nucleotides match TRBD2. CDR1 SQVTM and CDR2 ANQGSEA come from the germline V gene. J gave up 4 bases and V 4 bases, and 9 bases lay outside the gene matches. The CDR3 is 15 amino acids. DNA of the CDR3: TGCAGCGTTGGGGTAGCGGGAGTGGGGTCAGATACGCAGTATTTT. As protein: CSVGVAGVGSDTQYF.

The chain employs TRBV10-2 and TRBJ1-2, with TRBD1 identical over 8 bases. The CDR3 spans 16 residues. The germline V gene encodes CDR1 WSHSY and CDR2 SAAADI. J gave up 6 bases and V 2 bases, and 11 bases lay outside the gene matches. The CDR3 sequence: CASSEVRTGTGDGYTF. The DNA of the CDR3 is TGCGCCAGCAGTGAGGTACGAACGGGGACAGGCGATGGCTACACCTTC.

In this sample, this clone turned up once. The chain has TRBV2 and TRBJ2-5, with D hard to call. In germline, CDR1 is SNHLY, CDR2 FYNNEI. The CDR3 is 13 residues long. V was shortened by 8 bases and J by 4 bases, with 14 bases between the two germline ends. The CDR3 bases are TGTGCCAGCGAGGATTTAATTTCAGAGACCCAGTACTTC. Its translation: CASEDLISETQYF.

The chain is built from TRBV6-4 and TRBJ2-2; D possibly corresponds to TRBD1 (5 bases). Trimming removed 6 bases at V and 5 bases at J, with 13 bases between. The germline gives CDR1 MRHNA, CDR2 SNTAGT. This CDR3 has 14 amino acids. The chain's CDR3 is CASSATVSTGELFF. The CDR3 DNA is TGTGCCAGCAGCGCGACAGTCAGTACCGGGGAGCTGTTTTTT.

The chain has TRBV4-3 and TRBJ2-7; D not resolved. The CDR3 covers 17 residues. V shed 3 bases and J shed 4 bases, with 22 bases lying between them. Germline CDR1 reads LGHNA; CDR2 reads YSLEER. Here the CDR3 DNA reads TGCGCCAGCAGCCAGACTGTAGTTGGGATGGCATCGTACGAGCAGTACTTC. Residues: CASSQTVVGMASYEQYF.

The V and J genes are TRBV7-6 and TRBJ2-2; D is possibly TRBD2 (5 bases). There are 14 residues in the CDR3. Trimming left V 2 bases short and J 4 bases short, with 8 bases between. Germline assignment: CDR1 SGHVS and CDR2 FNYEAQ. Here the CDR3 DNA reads TGTGCCAGCAGCTTATTACGGGGCACCGGGGAGCTGTTTTTT. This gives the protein CASSLLRGTGELFF. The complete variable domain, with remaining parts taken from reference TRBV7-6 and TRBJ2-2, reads GAGVSQSPRYKVTKRGQDVALRCDPISGHVSLYWYRQALGQGPEFLTYFNYEAQQDKSGLPNDRFSAERPEGSISTLTIQRTEQRDSAMYRCASSLLRGTGELFFGEGSRLTVL.

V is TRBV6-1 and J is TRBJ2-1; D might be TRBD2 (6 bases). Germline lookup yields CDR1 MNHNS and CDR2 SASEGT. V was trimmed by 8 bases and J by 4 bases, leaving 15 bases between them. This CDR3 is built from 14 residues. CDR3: CASGVEGVYNEQFF. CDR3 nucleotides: TGTGCCAGCGGGGTGGAGGGTGTATACAATGAGCAGTTCTTC.

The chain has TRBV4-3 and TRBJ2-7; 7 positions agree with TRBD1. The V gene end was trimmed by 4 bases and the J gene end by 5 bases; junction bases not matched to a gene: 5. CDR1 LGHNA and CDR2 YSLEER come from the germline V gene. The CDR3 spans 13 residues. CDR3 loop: CASSPGQVDEQYF. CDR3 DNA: TGCGCCAGCAGCCCCGGACAGGTCGACGAGCAGTACTTC.

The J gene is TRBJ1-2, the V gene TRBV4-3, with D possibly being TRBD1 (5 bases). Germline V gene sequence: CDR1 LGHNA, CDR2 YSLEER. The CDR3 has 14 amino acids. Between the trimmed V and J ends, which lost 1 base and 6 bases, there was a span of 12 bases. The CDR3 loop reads CASSQVEQVDGYTF. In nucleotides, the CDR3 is TGCGCCAGCAGCCAAGTTGAACAGGTGGATGGCTACACCTTC.

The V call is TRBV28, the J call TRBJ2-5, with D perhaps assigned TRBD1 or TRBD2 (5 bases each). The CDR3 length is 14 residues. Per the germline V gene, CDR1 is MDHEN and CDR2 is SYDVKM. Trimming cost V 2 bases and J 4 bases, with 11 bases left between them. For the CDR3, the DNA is TGTGCCAGCAGTTTAGTCGGGGCGGGAGAGACCCAGTACTTC. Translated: CASSLVGAGETQYF.

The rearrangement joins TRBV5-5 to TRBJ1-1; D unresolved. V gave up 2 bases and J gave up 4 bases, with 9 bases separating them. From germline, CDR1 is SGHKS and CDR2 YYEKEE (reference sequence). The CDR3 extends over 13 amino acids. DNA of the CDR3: TGTGCCAGCAGCTTAGGATTAGGCACTGAAGCTTTCTTT. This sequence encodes CASSLGLGTEAFF.

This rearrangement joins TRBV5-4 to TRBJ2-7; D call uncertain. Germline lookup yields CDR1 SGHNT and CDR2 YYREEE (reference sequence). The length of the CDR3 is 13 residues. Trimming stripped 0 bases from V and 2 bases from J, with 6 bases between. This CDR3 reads CASSLEGAYEQYF. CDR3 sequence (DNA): TGTGCCAGCAGCTTGGAAGGAGCCTACGAGCAGTACTTC.

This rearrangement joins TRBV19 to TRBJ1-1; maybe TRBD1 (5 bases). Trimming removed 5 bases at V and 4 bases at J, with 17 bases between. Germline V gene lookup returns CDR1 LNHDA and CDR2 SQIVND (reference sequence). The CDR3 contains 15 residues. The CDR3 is CASSEGTFWGTEAFF. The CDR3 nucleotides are TGTGCCAGTAGTGAGGGGACTTTTTGGGGCACTGAAGCTTTCTTT.